Listed below are T cell receptor beta chains from one sample, sequenced in a study of post-analysis software for immune sequencing data. TCRdb analysed the PCR reads with MiXCR anew, one entry per CDR3 protein. This table holds 650,000 to 850,000 distinct CDR3 sequences, roughly 58% found once. Sequencing was done on a sample of blood. The receptor set was obtained from a girl aged 5-17 years with multiple sclerosis. The CDR3 runs from the conserved cysteine through the conserved F or W. The D gene is left open where the match is weak. The size of a clone is reported for some rows only, either as once, few or many, or as a class for expanded clones.

D gene	V gene	J gene	clone size	CDR3 DNA	CDR3 protein
TRBD2	TRBV7-2	TRBJ2-5	-	TGTGCCAGCAGCTCACGAGCGGGAGGCCAAGAGACCCAGTACTTC	CASSSRAGGQETQYF
TRBD1	TRBV5-1	TRBJ2-1	-	TGCGCCAGCATGCACCAGATACCTTCCGGGACAGGGGTTTACGGTGAGCAGTTCTTC	CASMHQIPSGTGVYGEQFF
TRBD1	TRBV10-2	TRBJ2-3	-	TGCGCCAGCACGGGGACAGGTACAGATACGCAGTATTTT	CASTGTGTDTQYF
-	TRBV7-8	TRBJ2-7	-	TGTGCCAGCAGCTTAAATAGCGGCCTTTACGAGCAGTACTTC	CASSLNSGLYEQYF
-	TRBV7-3	TRBJ1-2	-	TGTGCCAGCAGCTCCAGCCCCGGGGACCGTGGCTACACCTTC	CASSSSPGDRGYTF
TRBD1	TRBV15	TRBJ1-1	-	TGTGCCACCAGCAGACCGGGACAGACGAACACTGAAGCTTTCTTT	CATSRPGQTNTEAFF
-	TRBV20-1	TRBJ2-7	-	TGCAGTGCTATCCGGGACACCTGCTACGAGCAGTACTTC	CSAIRDTCYEQYF
-	TRBV18	TRBJ1-2	-	TGTGCCAGCTCAGGTCTCTCGGGAAACTATGGCTACACCTTC	CASSGLSGNYGYTF
-	TRBV2	TRBJ1-1	-	TGTGCCAGCAGTGCTAATCAGGGGCGGAACACTGAAGCTTTCTTT	CASSANQGRNTEAFF
TRBD1	TRBV7-6	TRBJ2-1	-	TGTGCCAGCAGCTTGACAGTGGGACAGATCCACAATGAGCAGTTCTTC	CASSLTVGQIHNEQFF
-	TRBV12-3/TRBV12-4	TRBJ2-7	-	TGTGCCAGCAGCCCCGGCAGGGTAGAAAGAGACGAGCAGTACTTC	CASSPGRVERDEQYF
TRBD1	TRBV20-1	TRBJ2-5	few	TGCAGTGCTAGCAGACAGGGGTCAGAGACCCAGTACTTC	CSASRQGSETQYF
TRBD1	TRBV10-3	TRBJ1-6	few	TGTGCCACGACAGGGGAATTGCTCAATAATTCACCCCTCCACTTT	CATTGELLNNSPLHF
-	TRBV10-3	TRBJ1-1	once	TGTGCCTCCCTAGGGGACCGGACTGAAGCTTTCTTT	CASLGDRTEAFF
TRBD1	TRBV20-1	TRBJ2-3	-	TGCAGTGGGGACAGTACTAGCACAGATACGCAGTATTTT	CSGDSTSTDTQYF
-	TRBV12-3/TRBV12-4	TRBJ2-1	-	TGTGCCAGCAGTTTCGGAACAGAAGACGTCAATGAGCAGTTCTTC	CASSFGTEDVNEQFF
-	TRBV7-9	TRBJ1-4	-	TGTGCCAGCAGCTTAGTCCAGGGGCCTAATGAAAAACTGTTTTTT	CASSLVQGPNEKLFF
-	TRBV7-2	TRBJ2-7	-	TGTGCCAGCAGCTTAACACAATCCTACGAGCAGTACTTC	CASSLTQSYEQYF
TRBD2	TRBV7-2	TRBJ2-2	few	TGTGCCAGCAGCTTAGGTCTAGCGGGCGCCACCGGGGAGCTGTTTTTT	CASSLGLAGATGELFF
-	TRBV5-1	TRBJ2-2	-	TGCGCCAGCAGCTTGGCGGCGACAGGACCCCTAGGAACCGGGGAGCTGTTTTTT	CASSLAATGPLGTGELFF
-	TRBV3-1	TRBJ1-1	once	TGTGCCAGCAGCCAAGATTTGGGGGGCTCTGAAGCTTTCTTT	CASSQDLGGSEAFF
TRBD2	TRBV20-1	TRBJ2-1	-	TGCAGTGCCCGAGGGACTAGCGGGGGAAGGGGGAATGAGCAGTTCTTC	CSARGTSGGRGNEQFF
-	TRBV20-1	TRBJ2-5	-	TGCAGTGCTGGACAGCAGTACCAAGAGACCCAGTACTTC	CSAGQQYQETQYF
TRBD1	TRBV5-1	TRBJ2-7	few	TGCGCCAGCAGCTCAGGACAGGGAGTCCCCGGGTCGCCCTACGAGCAGTACTTC	CASSSGQGVPGSPYEQYF
-	TRBV20-1	TRBJ2-7	-	TGCAGTGCTTATTCAGGGGCCCTAAGCTCCTACGAGCAGTACTTC	CSAYSGALSSYEQYF
-	TRBV30	TRBJ1-1	-	TGTGCCTGGCTAGGGAGCTGGATGAACACTGAAGCTTTCTTT	CAWLGSWMNTEAFF
-	TRBV3-1	TRBJ1-2	few	TGTGCCAGCAGCGGCGGAGACTATGGCTACACCTTC	CASSGGDYGYTF
-	TRBV12-3/TRBV12-4	TRBJ1-6	-	TGTGCCAGCAGGGCGGGGCTCCCACCCCTCCACTTT	CASRAGLPPLHF